The next 13 T cell receptor beta chains were all read from a single sample in a study of control samples from healthy donors and cancer patients. Using immunoSEQ multiplex PCR, the repertoire was profiled, and TCRdb retains in-frame clones only, with some absent. Of 150,000 to 200,000 clones detected, about 90% appear once; the ten largest clones hold approximately 1.4%. Input material: blood. All receptors derive from a woman between 45 and 65 years old in good health.

The rearrangement links TRBV6-2 or TRBV6-3 to TRBJ2-2; D not certain. Germline V CDR1 and CDR2: MNHEY, SVGEGT. This CDR3 comprises 12 residues. The V and J ends lost 2 bases and 6 bases respectively, with 4 bases between them. The CDR3 nucleotides read TGTGCCAGCAGTTACGAAGCCGGGGAGCTGTTTTTT. It codes for CASSYEAGELFF.

The sample holds one count of this clone. The chain combines TRBV28 with TRBJ2-7, with D possibly matching TRBD1 (5 bases). The V gene lost 5 bases and the J gene lost 2 bases, with 16 bases spanning the gap. The CDR3 totals 15 residues. Germline CDR1 reads MDHEN; CDR2 reads SYDVKM. The CDR3 bases are TGTGCCAGCAGTCCAGAGCAGGGCATTACCTACGAGCAGTACTTC. Translating it yields CASSPEQGITYEQYF.

This chain joins TRBV10-3 and TRBJ1-5; D gene ambiguous. V gave up 7 bases and J gave up 6 bases, with 13 bases separating them. This CDR3 has 13 residues. The germline CDR1 and CDR2 sequences are ENHRY and SYGVKD. CDR3 loop: CAIKDREGQPQHF. The DNA for the CDR3 is TGTGCCATCAAGGACCGAGAGGGTCAGCCCCAGCATTTT.

The chain links TRBV5-1 to TRBJ1-6; the match to TRBD1 covers 9 bases. The CDR3 is 14 amino acids. J lost 10 bases, V lost 4 bases, and 6 bases had no gene match. Germline assignment: CDR1 SGHRS and CDR2 YFSETQ. The CDR3 bases are TGCGCCAGCAGCAAGGGACAGGGTGAATCACCCCTCCACTTT. It translates to CASSKGQGESPLHF.

V and J are TRBV5-1 and TRBJ1-6, with D hard to call. With 0 bases removed from V and 11 bases from J, the gap between germline ends came to 12 bases. Germline V gene data show CDR1 as SGHRS and CDR2 as YFSETQ. The CDR3 spans 14 residues. The CDR3 here is CASSLDGVGPPLHF. The CDR3, as DNA: TGCGCCAGCAGCTTGGATGGGGTTGGACCACCCCTCCACTTT. The complete variable domain, with remaining parts taken from reference TRBV5-1 and TRBJ1-6, reads KAGVTQTPRYLIKTRGQQVTLSCSPISGHRSVSWYQQTPGQGLQFLFEYFSETQRNKGNFPGRFSGRQFSNSRSEMNVSTLELGDSALYLCASSLDGVGPPLHFGNGTRLTVT.

This clone was counted only a few times. This chain joins TRBV9 and TRBJ1-3; weak D call: TRBD1 (6 bases). This CDR3 has 13 amino acids. Germline-derived CDR1 and CDR2 are SGDLS and YYNGEE. V was pared by 4 bases and J by 8 bases, with 13 bases between. The CDR3, as DNA: TGTGCCAGCAGCAACAGAGGGGGGGACACCATATATTTT. Encoded protein: CASSNRGGDTIYF.

The chain couples TRBV7-9 to TRBJ2-7, with D possibly being TRBD2 (5 bases). CDR1 is SEHNR, CDR2 FQNEAQ, per germline (reference sequence). The CDR3 extends over 12 amino acids. Trimming left V 6 bases short and J 0 bases short, with 6 bases between. The DNA of the CDR3 is TGTGCCAGCAGGGGAGCCTCCTACGAGCAGTACTTC. This translates into CASRGASYEQYF.

The J gene is TRBJ2-1, the V gene TRBV28; D possibly corresponds to TRBD2 (6 bases). The CDR3 has 17 amino acids. CDR1 and CDR2 (germline): MDHEN, SYDVKM. Trimming removed 6 bases from V and 0 bases from J, with 18 bases in between. The CDR3 DNA reads as TGTGCCAGCAGCTCCCCGGAATTAGCGGTCTCCTACAATGAGCAGTTCTTC. Protein product: CASSSPELAVSYNEQFF. The full variable domain, rest sourced from reference TRBV28 and TRBJ2-1, is DVKVTQSSRYLVKRTGEKVFLECVQDMDHENMFWYRQDPGLGLRLIYFSYDVKMKEKGDIPEGYSVSREKKERFSLILESASTNQTSMYLCASSSPELAVSYNEQFFGPGTRLTVL.

The chain has TRBV5-1 and TRBJ1-2; the match to TRBD1 covers 7 bases. With 4 bases clipped from V and 0 bases from J, the junction kept 6 bases outside the gene matches. Per germline, CDR1 SGHRS and CDR2 YFSETQ. This CDR3 has 15 residues. Written as DNA, the CDR3 is TGCGCCAGCAGCGGAACAGGGGCTGCTAACTATGGCTACACCTTC. Its translation is CASSGTGAANYGYTF.

V usage is TRBV28 and J usage is TRBJ1-2; D is possibly TRBD1 (5 bases). The CDR3 is made up of 12 amino acids. Trimming took 10 bases from V and 7 from J, leaving 16 bases between them. CDR1 and CDR2 (germline): MDHEN, SYDVKM. The CDR3 DNA reads as TGTGCCACCATCGGGGCAACGGTTGGCTACACCTTC. This translates into CATIGATVGYTF.

This chain links TRBV14 with TRBJ2-7; no reliable D call. The CDR3 spans 12 residues. The ends were cut back, 3 bases at V and 3 bases at J, with 6 bases in the middle. Germline lookup yields CDR1 SGHDN and CDR2 FVKESK. The CDR3 nucleotides read TGTGCCAGCAGCCAGACACACTACGAGCAGTACTTC. Amino acid sequence: CASSQTHYEQYF.

The chain carries TRBV29-1 and TRBJ1-3, with D hard to call. Germline CDR1 SQVTM, CDR2 ANQGSEA. The germline V and J ends were trimmed by 4 bases and 0 bases, with 13 bases remaining between them. The CDR3 sequence is 15 residues long. The CDR3 DNA is TGCAGCGTTGTTGTGACACCTAGCTCTGGAAACACCATATATTTT. Translation: CSVVVTPSSGNTIYF. Combining the CDR3 with reference TRBV29-1 and TRBJ1-3 gives the whole variable domain SAVISQKPSRDICQRGTSLTIQCQVDSQVTMMFWYRQQPGQSLTLIATANQGSEATYESGFVIDKFPISRPNLTFSTLTVSNMSPEDSSIYLCSVVVTPSSGNTIYFGEGSWLTVV.

The CDR3 bases are TGTGCCAGCAGCCCGGACAGGGGGAATCAGCCCCAGCATTTT. The encoded protein is CASSPDRGNQPQHF. The V call is TRBV7-8, the J call TRBJ1-5, with 10 bases matching TRBD1. This CDR3 spans 14 amino acids. V lost 5 bases and J lost 4; bases outside the gene matches: 2. Germline V lookup: CDR1 SGHVS, CDR2 FQNEAQ.